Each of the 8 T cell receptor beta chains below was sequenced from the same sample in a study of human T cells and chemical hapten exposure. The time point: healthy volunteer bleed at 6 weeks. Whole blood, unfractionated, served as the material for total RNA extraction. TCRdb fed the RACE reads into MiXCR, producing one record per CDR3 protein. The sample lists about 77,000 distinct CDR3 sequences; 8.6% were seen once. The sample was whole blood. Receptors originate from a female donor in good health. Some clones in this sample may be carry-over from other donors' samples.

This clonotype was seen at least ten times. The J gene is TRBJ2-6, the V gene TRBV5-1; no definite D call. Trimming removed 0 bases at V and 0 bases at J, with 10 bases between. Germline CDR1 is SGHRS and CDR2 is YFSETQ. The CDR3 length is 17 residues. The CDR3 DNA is TGCGCCAGCAGCTTGGCTTCACAGAGCTCTGGGGCCAACGTCCTGACTTTC. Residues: CASSLASQSSGANVLTF.

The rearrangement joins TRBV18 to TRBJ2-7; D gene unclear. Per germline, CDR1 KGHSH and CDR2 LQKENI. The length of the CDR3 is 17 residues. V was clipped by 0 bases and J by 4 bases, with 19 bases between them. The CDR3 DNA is TGTGCCAGCTCACCACCGCAGTCAGTGCGTTTCAGATACGAGCAGTACTTC. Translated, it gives CASSPPQSVRFRYEQYF.

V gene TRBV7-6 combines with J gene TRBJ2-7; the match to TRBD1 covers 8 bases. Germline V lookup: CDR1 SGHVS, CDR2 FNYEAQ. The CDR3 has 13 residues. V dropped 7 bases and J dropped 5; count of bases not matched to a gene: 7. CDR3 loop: CASNYGQGDEQYF. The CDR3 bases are TGTGCCAGCAATTATGGACAGGGTGACGAGCAGTACTTC.

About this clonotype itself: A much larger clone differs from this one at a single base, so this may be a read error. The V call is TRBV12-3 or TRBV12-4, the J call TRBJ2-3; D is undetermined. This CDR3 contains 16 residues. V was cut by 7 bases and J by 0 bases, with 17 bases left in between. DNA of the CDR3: TGTGCCAGCACCCACGGTGAGGCACCTAGCACAGATACGCAGTATTTT. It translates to CASTHGEAPSTDTQYF.

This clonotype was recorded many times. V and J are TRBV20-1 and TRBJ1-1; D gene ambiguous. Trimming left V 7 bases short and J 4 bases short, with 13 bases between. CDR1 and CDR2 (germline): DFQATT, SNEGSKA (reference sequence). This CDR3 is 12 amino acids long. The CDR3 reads CSGLRDSTEAFF. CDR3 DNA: TGCAGTGGTCTTAGGGATAGCACTGAAGCTTTCTTT.

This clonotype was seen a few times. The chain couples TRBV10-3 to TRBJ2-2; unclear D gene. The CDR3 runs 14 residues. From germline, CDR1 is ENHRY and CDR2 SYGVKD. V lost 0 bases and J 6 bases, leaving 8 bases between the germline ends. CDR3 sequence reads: CAISESTQAGELFF. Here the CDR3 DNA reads TGTGCCATCAGTGAGTCGACTCAGGCCGGGGAGCTGTTTTTT.

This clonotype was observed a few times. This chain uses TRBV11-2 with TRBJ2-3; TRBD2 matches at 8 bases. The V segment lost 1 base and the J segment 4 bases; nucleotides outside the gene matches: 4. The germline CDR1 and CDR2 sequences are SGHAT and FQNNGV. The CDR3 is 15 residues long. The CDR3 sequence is CASSLAGGRADTQYF. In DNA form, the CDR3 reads TGTGCCAGCAGCTTAGCGGGGGGGCGGGCAGATACGCAGTATTTT.

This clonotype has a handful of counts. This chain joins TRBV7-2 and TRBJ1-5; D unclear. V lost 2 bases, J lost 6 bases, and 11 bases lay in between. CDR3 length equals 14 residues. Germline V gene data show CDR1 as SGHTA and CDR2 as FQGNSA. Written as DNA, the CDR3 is TGTGCCAGCAGCTTATGGGGATATGTTCAGCCCCAGCATTTT. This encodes CASSLWGYVQPQHF. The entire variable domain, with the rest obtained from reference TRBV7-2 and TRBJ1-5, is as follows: GAGVSQSPSNKVTEKGKDVELRCDPISGHTALYWYRQSLGQGLEFLIYFQGNSAPDKSGLPSDRFSAERTGGSVSTLTIQRTQQEDSAVYLCASSLWGYVQPQHFGDGTRLSIL.